Listed below are T cell receptor beta chains from one sample, sequenced in a study of beta chain features in type 1 diabetes. The table came from immunoSEQ multiplex PCR; TCRdb's copy has only in-frame clones and leaves some out. The data contain fewer than 15,000 clones, roughly 67% of them singletons. The sequenced sample was stem cell memory CD4+ T cells from blood. Source of these receptors: a woman aged 18-29 years with type 1 diabetes. Each CDR3 is given with its conserved first and last residue. The D gene is left open where the match is weak. Clone size is given for some rows only: seen once, a few or many times, or a class if the clone is expanded.

clone size	J gene	V gene	D gene	CDR3 protein	CDR3 DNA
few	TRBJ2-7	TRBV7-9	-	CASSFGHGDEQYF	TGTGCCAGCAGCTTTGGACATGGGGACGAGCAGTACTTC
few	TRBJ2-5	TRBV4-2	-	CASSQNGGAGETQYF	TGTGCCAGCAGCCAAAATGGGGGCGCGGGAGAGACCCAGTACTTC
few	TRBJ2-7	TRBV10-3	TRBD1	CAISEVGQGIYEQYF	TGTGCCATCAGTGAGGTGGGACAGGGAATCTACGAGCAGTACTTC
-	TRBJ2-3	TRBV19	-	CASSIVGGATDTQYF	TGTGCCAGTAGTATAGTCGGGGGAGCCACAGATACGCAGTATTTT
-	TRBJ2-3	TRBV10-3	-	CAISESQQGDTDTQYF	TGTGCCATCAGTGAGTCGCAACAGGGTGACACAGATACGCAGTATTTT
few	TRBJ2-1	TRBV7-2	-	CASSSRNEQFF	TGTGCCAGCAGCTCTCGCAATGAGCAGTTCTTC
-	TRBJ2-7	TRBV25-1	TRBD1	CASSAQGQGIHEQYF	TGTGCCAGCAGTGCGCAGGGACAGGGTATCCACGAGCAGTACTTC
few	TRBJ1-5	TRBV19	-	CASSLRDQPQHF	TGTGCCAGTAGTTTAAGAGATCAGCCCCAGCATTTT
-	TRBJ1-1	TRBV11-2	TRBD1	CASSLAVGQGVAEAFF	TGTGCCAGCAGCTTAGCTGTTGGACAGGGGGTCGCTGAAGCTTTCTTT
-	TRBJ2-2	TRBV4-3	TRBD1	CASSLSTGTGPNLNTGELFF	TGCGCCAGCAGCCTTTCGACCGGGACAGGGCCCAACCTTAACACCGGGGAGCTGTTTTTT
-	TRBJ2-1	TRBV28	TRBD2	CASNSGRAYSEQFF	TGTGCCAGCAATAGCGGGAGGGCCTACTCTGAGCAGTTCTTC
-	TRBJ2-3	TRBV19	TRBD2	CASSIGGDTQYF	TGTGCCAGTAGTATCGGGGGGGATACGCAGTATTTT
few	TRBJ2-6	TRBV5-6	TRBD1	CASSRARTGSSPGANVLTF	TGTGCCAGCTCCAGGGCCAGGACAGGGAGTTCTCCTGGGGCCAACGTCCTGACTTTC
-	TRBJ2-7	TRBV18	-	CASSPTAYEQYF	TGTGCCAGCTCACCGACAGCGTACGAGCAGTACTTC
-	TRBJ1-5	TRBV5-5	-	CASSPGHQAGPQHF	TGTGCCAGCAGCCCGGGACACCAAGCAGGGCCCCAGCATTTT
-	TRBJ2-1	TRBV10-2	-	CASTRTPADEQFF	TGCGCCAGCACAAGGACTCCAGCCGATGAGCAGTTCTTC
-	TRBJ1-5	TRBV15	-	CATSRDPGSYQPQHF	TGTGCCACCAGCAGAGATCCGGGGTCGTATCAGCCCCAGCATTTT
-	TRBJ1-5	TRBV6-6	TRBD1	CASSYVRGHQPQHF	TGTGCCAGCAGTTACGTCAGGGGGCATCAGCCCCAGCATTTT
once	TRBJ1-5	TRBV18	-	CASSPQGRHNQPQHF	TGTGCCAGCTCACCCCAGGGGCGACACAATCAGCCCCAGCATTTT
-	TRBJ2-7	TRBV5-4	TRBD1	CASSSGTGASSYEQYF	TGTGCCAGCAGCTCCGGGACAGGGGCCAGCTCCTACGAGCAGTACTTC
-	TRBJ1-1	TRBV11-2	TRBD1	CASSSPQGGDTEAFF	TGTGCCAGCAGCTCCCCACAGGGGGGGGACACTGAAGCTTTCTTT
-	TRBJ1-2	TRBV10-3	-	CASAWDSNYGYTF	TGTGCCAGCGCATGGGACTCTAACTATGGCTACACCTTC
-	TRBJ2-2	TRBV9	TRBD2	CASSITSGIANTGELFF	TGTGCCAGCAGCATAACTAGCGGAATCGCGAACACCGGGGAGCTGTTTTTT
-	TRBJ2-1	TRBV10-3	-	CAITADSYNEQFF	TGTGCCATCACGGCGGACTCCTACAATGAGCAGTTCTTC
-	TRBJ1-5	TRBV19	-	CASRQGMSQPQHF	TGTGCCAGTAGACAGGGTATGAGCCAGCCCCAGCATTTT
few	TRBJ2-5	TRBV7-2	-	CASSPGTHRQETQYF	TGTGCCAGCAGCCCAGGCACCCACCGCCAAGAGACCCAGTACTTC
few	TRBJ1-2	TRBV18	-	CASSPNREGDGYTF	TGTGCCAGCTCACCAAACAGGGAAGGAGATGGCTACACCTTC
-	TRBJ2-5	TRBV7-2	-	CASSPQMTQYF	TGTGCCAGCAGCCCCCAGATGACCCAGTACTTC
-	TRBJ2-7	TRBV4-3	TRBD1	CASSQDSGTGIYEQYF	TGCGCCAGCAGCCAAGATAGTGGGACAGGGATTTACGAGCAGTACTTC
-	TRBJ2-5	TRBV4-3	TRBD1	CASSLGQGAWETRYF	TGCGCCAGCAGCCTTGGACAGGGGGCGTGGGAGACCCGGTACTTC
-	TRBJ2-3	TRBV11-2	-	CASSRTLATDTQYF	TGTGCCAGCAGTCGAACACTAGCCACAGATACGCAGTATTTT
-	TRBJ2-1	TRBV7-2	-	CASSPSFSSYNEQFF	TGTGCCAGCAGCCCATCCTTTAGCTCCTACAATGAGCAGTTCTTC